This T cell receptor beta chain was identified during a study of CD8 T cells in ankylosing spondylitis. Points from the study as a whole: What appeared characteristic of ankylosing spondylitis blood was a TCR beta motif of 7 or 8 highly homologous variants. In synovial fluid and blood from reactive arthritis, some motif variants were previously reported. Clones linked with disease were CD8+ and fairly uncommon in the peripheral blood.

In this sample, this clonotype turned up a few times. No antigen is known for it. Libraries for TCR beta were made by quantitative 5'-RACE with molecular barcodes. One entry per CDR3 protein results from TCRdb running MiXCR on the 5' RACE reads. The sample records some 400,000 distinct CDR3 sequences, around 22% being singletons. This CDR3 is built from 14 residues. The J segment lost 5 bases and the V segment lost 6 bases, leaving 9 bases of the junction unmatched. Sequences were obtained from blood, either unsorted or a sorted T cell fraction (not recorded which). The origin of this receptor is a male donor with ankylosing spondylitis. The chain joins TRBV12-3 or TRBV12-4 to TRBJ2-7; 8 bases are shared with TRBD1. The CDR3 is CASRPRTGFDEQYF. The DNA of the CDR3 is TGTGCCAGCAGACCTCGGACAGGGTTCGACGAGCAGTACTTC.